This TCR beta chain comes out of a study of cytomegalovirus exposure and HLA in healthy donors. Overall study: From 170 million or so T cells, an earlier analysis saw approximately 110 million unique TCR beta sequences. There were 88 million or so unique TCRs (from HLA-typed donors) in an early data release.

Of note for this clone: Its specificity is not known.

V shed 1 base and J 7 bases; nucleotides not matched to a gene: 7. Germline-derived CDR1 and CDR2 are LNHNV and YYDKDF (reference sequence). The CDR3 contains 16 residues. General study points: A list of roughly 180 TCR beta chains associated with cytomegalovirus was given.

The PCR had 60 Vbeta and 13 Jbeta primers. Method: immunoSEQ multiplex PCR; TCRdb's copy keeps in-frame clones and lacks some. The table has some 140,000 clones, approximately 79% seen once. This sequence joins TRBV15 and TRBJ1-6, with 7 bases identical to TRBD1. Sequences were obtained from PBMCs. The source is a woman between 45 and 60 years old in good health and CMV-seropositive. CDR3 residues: CATSRGKGAGNSPLHF. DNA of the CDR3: TGTGCCACCAGCAGAGGGAAGGGGGCCGGGAATTCACCCCTCCACTTT.